The 13 T cell receptor beta chains presented below share a single source sample, sequenced in a study of cytomegalovirus exposure and HLA in healthy donors. The primer mix had 60 Vbeta and 13 Jbeta primers. Produced via immunoSEQ multiplex PCR; TCRdb's table is partial and in-frame only. The sample shows about 130,000 clones, 55% to 75% of them seen only once. The specimen was PBMCs. Receptors originate from a human donor in good health.

The chain recombines TRBV7-9 with TRBJ1-5; D is possibly TRBD1 (6 bases). CDR1 is SEHNR, CDR2 FQNEAQ, per germline (reference sequence). V lost 1 base and J 2 bases, leaving 15 bases between the germline ends. CDR3 length: 17 residues. The CDR3, as DNA: TGTGCCAGCAGCTTAGGCCCTACAGGGCCCCGCAATCAGCCCCAGCATTTT. It specifies CASSLGPTGPRNQPQHF. Full variable domain (remainder filled in from reference TRBV7-9 and TRBJ1-5): DTGVSQNPRHKITKRGQNVTFRCDPISEHNRLYWYRQTLGQGPEFLTYFQNEAQLEKSRLLSDRFSAERPKGSFSTLEIQRTEQGDSAMYLCASSLGPTGPRNQPQHFGDGTRLSIL.

As regards this clone: The junction differs from germline at one of its ends, possibly a read error. V is TRBV29-1 and J is TRBJ2-5; 9 bases match TRBD1. This CDR3 is built from 15 residues. Per germline, CDR1 SQVTM and CDR2 ANQGSEA. The CDR3 DNA reads TGCTGCGTTGAAGGGGACAGGGTGCGATCAGAGACCCAGTACTTC. It yields the protein CCVEGDRVRSETQYF.

This chain uses TRBV4-2 with TRBJ1-5; D unresolved. Germline loops: CDR1 LGHNA, CDR2 YNFKEQ. The V end was cut by 1 base, the J end by 2 bases, with 12 bases between. This CDR3 region has 16 residues. The CDR3 here is CASSQALSVGNQPQHF. The CDR3 region has the DNA TGTGCCAGCAGCCAAGCTCTATCTGTGGGCAATCAGCCCCAGCATTTT.

The table lists this clone with a count of one. The chain is built from TRBV7-2 and TRBJ2-2, with D possibly TRBD1 on 5 matching bases. CDR3 size: 17 residues. V lost 4 bases and J 1 base, leaving 16 bases between the germline ends. From germline, CDR1 is SGHTA and CDR2 FQGNSA. CDR3 loop: CASSWPPGKGNTGELFF. The DNA of the CDR3 is TGTGCCAGCAGCTGGCCCCCAGGGAAGGGGAACACCGGGGAGCTGTTTTTT.

This clone was seen a few times. The chain has TRBV6-6 and TRBJ1-1; possibly TRBD1 for D (5 bases). The ends were cut back, 4 bases at V and 3 bases at J, with 9 bases in the middle. The germline V gene has CDR1 MNHNY and CDR2 SVGAGI (reference sequence). CDR3 length: 13 amino acids. The CDR3 DNA sequence: TGTGCCAGCAGTTGGAGGGGAGACACTGAAGCTTTCTTT. Its translation is CASSWRGDTEAFF.

This chain uses TRBV7-8 with TRBJ2-7, with D unclear. Trimming removed 0 bases from V and 5 bases from J, with 5 bases in between. Germline CDR1 and CDR2: SGHVS and FQNEAQ. This CDR3 is built from 12 residues. CDR3 DNA: TGTGCCAGCAGCTTAGCGTTCGACGAGCAGTACTTC. It is translated as CASSLAFDEQYF.

CDR3 coding DNA: TGCGCCAGCAGCCAAGACCCGGGACACCCCGTCTCTGGGGCCAACGTCCTGACTTTC. Translating it yields CASSQDPGHPVSGANVLTF. V usage is TRBV4-3 and J usage is TRBJ2-6, with D possibly TRBD1 on 6 matching bases. Germline values: CDR1 LGHNA, CDR2 YSLEER. CDR3 length equals 19 residues. V was cut by 0 bases and J by 0 bases, with 15 bases left in between.

CDR3 sequence reads: CASSSGRAGNIQYF. The CDR3 coding sequence is TGTGCCAGCAGTAGCGGGAGGGCCGGAAACATTCAGTACTTC. V is TRBV27 and J is TRBJ2-4; 10 bases align to TRBD2. Trimming removed 5 bases from V and 6 bases from J; junction bases left unmatched: 4. Germline V gene sequence: CDR1 MNHEY, CDR2 SMNVEV (reference sequence). The CDR3 is made up of 14 amino acids.

The chain has TRBV30 and TRBJ2-5, with a tentative D call TRBD2 (5 bases). Matching the DNA end better, TRBJ2-7 makes the J call doubtful. CDR1 and CDR2 (germline): GTSNPN, SVGIG (reference sequence). This CDR3 has 14 amino acids. The CDR3 DNA reads as TGTGCCTGGAGTGAGGGTAGAGGGATCGGCGAGCAGTACTTC. It translates to CAWSEGRGIGEQYF.

The chain carries TRBV29-1 and TRBJ1-2; 9 bases map to TRBD1. The CDR3 has 14 residues. CDR1 is SQVTM, CDR2 ANQGSEA, per germline. V was pared by 2 bases and J by 8 bases, with 9 bases of the junction left unmatched. CDR3 region: CSVEWDRVSGGYTF. Written as DNA, the CDR3 is TGCAGCGTTGAATGGGACAGGGTCAGTGGGGGCTACACCTTC.

The rearrangement uses TRBV30 and TRBJ2-5, with D possibly matching TRBD1 (6 bases). This CDR3 is 13 amino acids long. Germline values: CDR1 GTSNPN, CDR2 SVGIG (reference sequence). V was cut by 2 bases and J by 4 bases, with 11 bases left in between. Here the CDR3 reads CAWSPRGVETQYF. The CDR3, as DNA: TGTGCCTGGAGTCCCAGGGGAGTAGAGACCCAGTACTTC.

The rearrangement joins TRBV28 to TRBJ1-4; D ambiguous. The CDR3 spans 13 residues. V gave up 2 bases and J gave up 7 bases, with 8 bases separating them. Germline values: CDR1 MDHEN, CDR2 SYDVKM. The CDR3 spells CASSLVQAEKLFF. Written as DNA, the CDR3 is TGTGCCAGCAGTTTAGTCCAAGCTGAAAAACTGTTTTTT.

This chain links TRBV11-1 with TRBJ2-1, with TRBD1 identical over 10 bases. Looked up from germline, CDR1 is SGHAT and CDR2 is FQDESV (reference sequence). V lost 5 bases, J lost 7 bases, and 8 bases stayed unmatched. The CDR3 is 15 residues long. The chain's CDR3 is CASSPTGTGVNEQFF. CDR3 sequence (DNA): TGTGCCAGCAGCCCCACCGGGACAGGGGTAAATGAGCAGTTCTTC.